Presented here are 12 T cell receptor beta chains from one specimen sequenced in a study of blood T cell repertoires in COVID-19. TCRdb's table, derived via immunoSEQ multiplex PCR, lists solely in-frame clones and lacks some. The sample records around 380,000 clones, around 87% being singletons. Sequenced input: PBMCs or T cells enriched from blood (not recorded which). These receptors were taken from a man in his thirties or forties who had recovered from COVID-19.

The chain couples TRBV5-1 to TRBJ1-2; TRBD1 matches at 8 bases. The V gene's germline CDR1 is SGHRS and CDR2 YFSETQ. The V segment lost 0 bases and the J segment 5 bases; nucleotides outside the gene matches: 12. The CDR3 sequence is 17 residues long. The CDR3: CASSLDGQGALIYGYTF. The DNA for the CDR3 is TGCGCCAGCAGCTTGGACGGACAGGGAGCATTAATTTATGGCTACACCTTC.

The chain couples TRBV11-3 to TRBJ2-5; no definite D call. V lost 1 base and J 5 bases, leaving 11 bases between the germline ends. The CDR3 has 14 amino acids. Germline V gives CDR1 SGHNT, CDR2 YENEEA. Here the CDR3 DNA reads TGTGCCAGCAGCTTAGGGGTCGCGAGGGAGACCCAGTACTTC. It specifies CASSLGVARETQYF.

The chain employs TRBV7-9 and TRBJ1-5; maybe TRBD1 (5 bases). Trimming removed 3 bases from V and 7 bases from J, with 13 bases in between. The CDR3 extends over 14 amino acids. The V gene's germline CDR1 is SEHNR and CDR2 FQNEAQ (reference sequence). Written as DNA, the CDR3 is TGTGCCAGCAGCTTGGGAGGGGTGGGGCAGCCCCAGCATTTT. This sequence encodes CASSLGGVGQPQHF. The whole variable domain, filled in from reference TRBV7-9 and TRBJ1-5, reads DTGVSQNPRHKITKRGQNVTFRCDPISEHNRLYWYRQTLGQGPEFLTYFQNEAQLEKSRLLSDRFSAERPKGSFSTLEIQRTEQGDSAMYLCASSLGGVGQPQHFGDGTRLSIL.

V is TRBV5-6 and J is TRBJ2-7; the D gene is possibly TRBD2 (5 bases). Germline-derived CDR1 and CDR2 are SGHDT and YYEEEE. V was cut by 0 bases and J by 8 bases, with 12 bases left in between. CDR3 length: 13 residues. The CDR3 DNA sequence: TGTGCCAGCAGCTTGGATGCGGAGGTGAAGCAGTACTTC. Translated: CASSLDAEVKQYF.

Written as DNA, the CDR3 is TGCGCCAGCAGTGAGGACAGGGGATTCGAGCAGTACTTC. This sequence encodes CASSEDRGFEQYF. The rearrangement uses TRBV10-2 and TRBJ2-7, with TRBD1 matching 8 bases. Germline CDR1 reads WSHSY; CDR2 reads SAAADI. The trim removed 2 bases at V and 6 bases at J, leaving 3 bases unmatched. The CDR3 spans 13 residues.

The V call is TRBV7-9, the J call TRBJ1-2, with no clear D. This CDR3 has 14 amino acids. From germline, CDR1 is SEHNR and CDR2 FQNEAQ (reference sequence). V lost 1 base to trimming and J lost 2 bases, with 8 bases between them. CDR3 loop: CASSLGAGNYGYTF. In nucleotides, the CDR3 is TGTGCCAGCAGCTTAGGGGCGGGGAACTATGGCTACACCTTC. The variable domain in full, with the rest retrieved from reference TRBV7-9 and TRBJ1-2, is DTGVSQNPRHKITKRGQNVTFRCDPISEHNRLYWYRQTLGQGPEFLTYFQNEAQLEKSRLLSDRFSAERPKGSFSTLEIQRTEQGDSAMYLCASSLGAGNYGYTFGSGTRLTVV.

The chain links TRBV5-1 to TRBJ2-5; 7 nucleotides match TRBD2. This CDR3 comprises 14 residues. V shed 4 bases, J shed 2 bases, and the junction held 5 bases outside the gene matches. The germline V gene has CDR1 SGHRS and CDR2 YFSETQ. The CDR3 reads CASSPGLLQETQYF. In DNA form, the CDR3 reads TGCGCCAGCAGCCCGGGACTATTACAAGAGACCCAGTACTTC.

This clone is a singleton in its sample. The chain joins TRBV9 to TRBJ1-3; D gene uncertain. V lost 3 bases, J lost 8 bases, and 3 bases lay in between. The CDR3 sequence is 10 residues long. Germline lookup yields CDR1 SGDLS and CDR2 YYNGEE. The CDR3 loop is CASSGDTIYF. The CDR3 nucleotides read TGTGCCAGCAGCGGCGACACCATATATTTT.

For this clone: A read error may account for a junction end that differs from germline. The rearrangement uses TRBV18 and TRBJ1-1; 11 bases map to TRBD1. The germline V gene has CDR1 KGHSH and CDR2 LQKENI. This CDR3 has 11 residues. Written as DNA, the CDR3 is TGTGCCAGCTCCTTCGGGACAGGGGGATTTTTT. It codes for CASSFGTGGFF.

This clone has more than one count but fewer than ten. The chain couples TRBV9 to TRBJ2-6, with D maybe TRBD1 (5 bases). This CDR3 comprises 15 residues. The V gene lost 4 bases and the J gene lost 1 base, with 9 bases spanning the gap. Germline CDR1 is SGDLS and CDR2 is YYNGEE. The CDR3 bases are TGTGCCAGCAGCCCCTCAGGGTCTGGGGCCAACGTCCTGACTTTC. Protein product: CASSPSGSGANVLTF.

The chain uses TRBV4-1 and TRBJ2-3; D gene ambiguous. Per the germline V gene, CDR1 is MGHRA and CDR2 is YSYEKL. This CDR3 contains 16 residues. V was pared by 1 base and J by 4 bases, with 15 bases between. The CDR3 reads CASSQARLLGADTQYF. CDR3 DNA: TGCGCCAGCAGCCAAGCCCGCCTCCTAGGCGCAGATACGCAGTATTTT.

The V gene is TRBV5-4, the J gene TRBJ2-4, with 8 nucleotides matching TRBD1. The germline gives CDR1 SGHNT, CDR2 YYREEE (reference sequence). The V gene end was trimmed by 4 bases and the J gene end by 3 bases; junction bases not matched to a gene: 3. The CDR3 runs 14 residues. CDR3 sequence reads: CASSPGGDKNIQYF. The CDR3, as DNA: TGTGCCAGCAGCCCAGGGGGCGACAAAAACATTCAGTACTTC.